Only a few counts were recorded for the clone carrying this T cell receptor beta chain. No antigen is known for it. This sample stems from a study of beta chain features in type 1 diabetes. The study, taken as a whole, reports: The question of HLA type influencing TCRB rearrangement was one that remained unresolved here. Type 1 diabetes patients had moderately but significantly shorter TCRB CDR3s in all four CD4+ subsets.

Unmatched junction bases numbered 6, after V lost 7 bases and J lost 4 bases. Germline V gene sequence: CDR1 MDHEN, CDR2 SYDVKM. This CDR3 spans 15 amino acids. Every donor had blood drawn once into heparin, about 116 mL on average. Every bit of the isolated RNA underwent reverse transcription, so sequencing read expressed TCRB transcripts. Generated by immunoSEQ multiplex PCR, the TCRdb table keeps only in-frame clones and is missing some. This table has 120,000 to 150,000 clones, nearly 50% appearing once. The TCR was taken from a man younger than 35 in good health. The sample comprised Tregs from blood. The chain links TRBV28 to TRBJ2-6; 8 bases match TRBD1. CDR3 DNA: TGTGCCAGCACCGAGACAGGGGTCGGGGCCAACGTCCTGACTTTC. Residues: CASTETGVGANVLTF.